The clone carrying this TCR beta chain was seen ten or more times. Its antigen is as yet unknown. In the source study's methods: Across samples, TCR counts had a median of roughly 91,000 and ranged from about 23,224 to 700,000. Via MiXCR, TCRdb re-called the RACE reads, giving one row per CDR3 protein. These V and J calls originate from TCRdb's pipeline instead of the authors' own analysis. This table has 300,000 to 400,000 distinct CDR3 sequences, about 7% appearing once. Time point of the sample: patch test 1, 2 weeks after DPC sensitization. Sample treatment: therapeutic diphenylcyclopropenone sensitization with weekly scalp DPC. The source of the sample is a study of human T cells and chemical hapten exposure. General study findings and limits: The formation of large CDR3 similarity clusters by expanded TCRs significantly exceeded that of controls.

CDR1 and CDR2 from the germline V gene are SNHLY and FYNNEI. The CDR3 loop spans 12 amino acids. V lost 2 bases to trimming and J lost 0 bases, with 1 base between them. The genes are TRBV2 and TRBJ1-1; no definite D call. The sample in question was whole blood, obtained in connection with sensitization to the hapten diphenylcyclopropenone (DPC). This clonotype originated in a woman between 18 and 29 years old with alopecia areata. Some clones in this sample may be carry-over from other donors' samples. The CDR3 loop reads CASSEMNTEAFF. CDR3 coding DNA: TGTGCCAGCAGTGAAATGAACACTGAAGCTTTCTTT.